A selection of T cell receptor beta chains follows, all from one sample in a study of shared clonotypes between healthy human individuals. Method: immunoSEQ multiplex PCR; TCRdb's copy keeps in-frame clones and lacks some. The data show about 2.1 million clones, over 85% seen once. Specimen: naive CD8+ T cells from PBMCs. These TCRs come from a man between 18 and 35 years old in good health. Some clones in this sample may be carry-over from other donors' samples. Both conserved end residues are part of each CDR3. A D gene is named only where the DNA matches it firmly. Some rows have no size entry. The others give once, few or many, or a class for an expanded clone.

D gene	J gene	V gene	clone size	CDR3 DNA	CDR3 protein
NA	TRBJ2-1	TRBV4-1	NA	TGCGCCAGCAGCCAAGGCAGCGGGAATGAGCAGTTCTTC	CASSQGSGNEQFF
TRBD1	TRBJ2-7	TRBV29-1	NA	TGCAGCGTTGAAGACGGGACAGTCTCCTACGAGCAGTACTTC	CSVEDGTVSYEQYF
NA	TRBJ1-4	TRBV7-9	NA	TGTGCCAGCACCCCGCCAGAGGGGAGGGACGGAGAAAAACTGTTTTTT	CASTPPEGRDGEKLFF
NA	TRBJ2-6	TRBV7-2	NA	TGTGCCAGCAGCTCCACCTCTGGGGCCAACGTCCTGACTTTC	CASSSTSGANVLTF
NA	TRBJ1-2	TRBV7-9	few	TGTGCCAGCAGCTTAGCCCCGGACCTCACTAACTATGGCTACACCTTC	CASSLAPDLTNYGYTF
TRBD1	TRBJ2-5	TRBV14	NA	TGTGCCAGCAGCGGGACGACAGGGCTCCAAGAGACCCAGTACTTC	CASSGTTGLQETQYF
TRBD1	TRBJ1-2	TRBV11-2	NA	TGTGCCAGCAGCCAAGGACAGGGAAATGGCTACACCTTC	CASSQGQGNGYTF
NA	TRBJ1-1	TRBV7-7	NA	TGTGCCAGCAGCTTAGACCGGAACACTGAAGCTTTCTTT	CASSLDRNTEAFF
NA	TRBJ2-7	TRBV6-5	once	TGTGCCAGCCGCTTCCTCAGTGAACACTACGAGCAGTACTTC	CASRFLSEHYEQYF
TRBD2	TRBJ2-2	TRBV11-2	NA	TGTGCCAGCAGACTCGGACTAGCGGGAACCGGGGAGCTGTTTTTT	CASRLGLAGTGELFF
NA	TRBJ2-1	TRBV6-4	NA	TGTGCCAGCAGCGAGACAGGCAAGAATGAGCAGTTCTTC	CASSETGKNEQFF
NA	TRBJ2-7	TRBV7-2	NA	TGTGCCAGCAGCTCTGGGCAGTACTTC	CASSSGQYF
TRBD1	TRBJ1-1	TRBV7-6	NA	TGTGCCAGCAGCTTTTTGACAGGGGTAGGGAGCACTGAAGCTTTCTTT	CASSFLTGVGSTEAFF
TRBD2	TRBJ2-4	TRBV28	NA	TGTGCCAGCAGTTCACCCTATAGCGGGTCACTAGCCAAAAACATTCAGTACTTC	CASSSPYSGSLAKNIQYF
NA	TRBJ1-1	TRBV27	once	TGTGCCAGCAGTTTATCAGAAAACACTGAAGCTTTCTTT	CASSLSENTEAFF
NA	TRBJ2-3	TRBV11-2	NA	TGTGCCAGCAGCTATATACGAAGCGGCACAGATACGCAGTATTTT	CASSYIRSGTDTQYF
NA	TRBJ2-1	TRBV7-9	NA	TGTGCCAGCAGCCGGGGAAAGTGGCAGTTCTTC	CASSRGKWQFF
TRBD1	TRBJ1-1	TRBV2	once	TGTGCCAGCAGTGGACAACAGGGGAGGGCTGAAGCTTTCTTT	CASSGQQGRAEAFF
NA	TRBJ2-3	TRBV5-1	NA	TGCGCCAGCAGTCTCCGGTGGGATAGCACAGATACGCAGTATTTT	CASSLRWDSTDTQYF
NA	TRBJ1-2	TRBV5-1	NA	TGCGCCAGCAGCTTGGACCGGCCATCTAACTATGGCTACACCTTC	CASSLDRPSNYGYTF
NA	TRBJ1-5	TRBV7-2	NA	TGTGCCAGCAGCTGGGGAGACAGCCTGAATCAGCCCCAGCATTTT	CASSWGDSLNQPQHF
NA	TRBJ2-3	TRBV29-1	NA	TGCAGCGTTGCATCGGGAGGCACAGATACGCAGTATTTT	CSVASGGTDTQYF
TRBD1	TRBJ2-6	TRBV28	once	TGTGCCAGCAGTGACCCCAGGGGGCTCACCAACTCTGGGGCCAACGTCCTGACTTTC	CASSDPRGLTNSGANVLTF
NA	TRBJ2-2	TRBV2	NA	TGTGCCAGCAGGGAGGGAGTTCGGCGGGAGCTGTTTTTT	CASREGVRRELFF
NA	TRBJ1-3	TRBV15	NA	TGTGCCACCAGCAGTGGAGACTACTCTGGAAACACCATATATTTT	CATSSGDYSGNTIYF
NA	TRBJ1-1	TRBV27	few	TGTGCCAGCAGCCCAGGGTGGGCAGGAGGGACTGAAGCTTTCTTT	CASSPGWAGGTEAFF
NA	TRBJ1-1	TRBV5-1	NA	TGCGCCAGCAGCTTCGAACGAAACACTGAAGCTTTCTTT	CASSFERNTEAFF
NA	TRBJ2-1	TRBV15	NA	TGTGCGGCAGGGAGCTCCTACAATGAGCAGTTCTTC	CAAGSSYNEQFF
NA	TRBJ2-1	TRBV4-1	NA	TGCGCCAGCAGCCAAGATGGACTCCTCCCCTACAATGAGCAGTTCTTC	CASSQDGLLPYNEQFF
NA	TRBJ2-3	TRBV5-6	NA	TGTGCCAGCAGTTGGGGGAGTTTCGGCACAGATACGCAGTATTTT	CASSWGSFGTDTQYF
NA	TRBJ2-5	TRBV4-1	NA	TGCGCCAGCAGCCAAGTTGAAGTGGAAGAGACCCAGTACTTC	CASSQVEVEETQYF
NA	TRBJ1-1	TRBV7-9	NA	TGTGCCAGCAGCCCCACCGAGGTCGCTGAAGCTTTCTTT	CASSPTEVAEAFF
NA	TRBJ2-7	TRBV11-2	once	TGTGCCAGCAGCAACAGCTCCGGCCTTAGAACCTACGAGCAGTACTTC	CASSNSSGLRTYEQYF
NA	TRBJ1-3	TRBV6-1	once	TGTGCCAGCAGTGCCTTCACTGGAAACACCATATATTTT	CASSAFTGNTIYF
NA	TRBJ1-5	TRBV4-1	NA	TGCGCCAGCAGCCAAGGGTTAGGAGGGCAGGGCGTTCGGGATCAGCCCCAGCATTTT	CASSQGLGGQGVRDQPQHF
TRBD1	TRBJ1-1	TRBV19	once	TGTGCCAGTACCTCCAGACAGGGGGAGAACACTGAAGCTTTCTTT	CASTSRQGENTEAFF
NA	TRBJ2-6	TRBV30	NA	TGTGCCTGGAGTGTACCGTTGGGGAGCTCCACTGGGGCCAACGTCCTGACTTTC	CAWSVPLGSSTGANVLTF
TRBD1	TRBJ2-7	TRBV27	NA	TGTGCCAGCAGTATAACAGGGGGGAACTCCTACGAGCAGTACTTC	CASSITGGNSYEQYF
TRBD2	TRBJ2-7	TRBV28	NA	TGTGCCAGCAGTTCATCACTAGCGCAGTACGAGCAGTACTTC	CASSSSLAQYEQYF
TRBD1	TRBJ1-1	TRBV28	NA	TGTGCCAGCAGTTATTTCCCGGACAGGGGAGGGGGTAACACTGAAGCTTTCTTT	CASSYFPDRGGGNTEAFF
NA	TRBJ2-4	TRBV11-2	NA	TGTGCCAGCAGCCCCCGGGAGTTAGCCAAAAACATTCAGTACTTC	CASSPRELAKNIQYF
NA	TRBJ2-2	TRBV7-9	NA	TGTGCCAGCAGCTTGCCACAGGGATCCCCGAACACCGGGGAGCTGTTTTTT	CASSLPQGSPNTGELFF
TRBD1	TRBJ2-7	TRBV5-1	NA	TGCGCCAGCAGCTCCGGGACAGGGGGAGTAGACGAGCAGTACTTC	CASSSGTGGVDEQYF
TRBD2	TRBJ2-7	TRBV9	NA	TGTGCCAGCTCGGGAGGGGTCGACTACTACGAGCAGTACTTC	CASSGGVDYYEQYF
TRBD2	TRBJ2-7	TRBV4-3	NA	TGCGCCAGCAGCCAAGACGGGGGGGTCCCATCCGAGCAGTACTTC	CASSQDGGVPSEQYF
NA	TRBJ2-7	TRBV28	NA	TGTGCCAGCAGTCCGGGGCAGGGCCTCTCCTACGAGCAGTACTTC	CASSPGQGLSYEQYF